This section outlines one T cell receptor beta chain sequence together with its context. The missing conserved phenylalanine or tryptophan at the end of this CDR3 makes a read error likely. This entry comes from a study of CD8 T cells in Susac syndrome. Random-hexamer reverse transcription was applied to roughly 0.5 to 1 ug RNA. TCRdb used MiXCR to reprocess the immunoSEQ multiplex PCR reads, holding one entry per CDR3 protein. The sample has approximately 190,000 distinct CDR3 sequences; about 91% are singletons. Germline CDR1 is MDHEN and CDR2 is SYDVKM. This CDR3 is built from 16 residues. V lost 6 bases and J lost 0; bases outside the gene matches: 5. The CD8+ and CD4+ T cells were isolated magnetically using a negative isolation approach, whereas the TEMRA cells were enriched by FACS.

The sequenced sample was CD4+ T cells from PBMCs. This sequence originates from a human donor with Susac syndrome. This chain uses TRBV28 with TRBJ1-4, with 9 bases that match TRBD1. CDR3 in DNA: TGTGCCAGCAGACCGGACAGGGGTGCAACTAATGAAAAACTGTTTTCT. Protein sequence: CASRPDRGATNEKLFS.